A selection of T cell receptor beta chains follows, all from one sample in a study of T-cell memory formation after mild COVID-19. TCRdb used MiXCR to reprocess the 5' RACE reads, holding one entry per CDR3 protein. This table holds about 270,000 distinct CDR3 sequences, 16% found once. Sequences were obtained from PBMCs or a T cell subset sorted from them (not recorded which). The source is a man younger than 35 who had mild COVID-19 (a few samples of this study predate the infection). Cell type and time point are not known. CDR3s include the opening cysteine and the closing phenylalanine or tryptophan. D genes are given only for firm matches. Size is stated for part of the rows, as once, few or many counts, or as a class when the clone is expanded.

d_gene,abundance,v_gene,j_gene,CDR3aa,CDR3nt
.,many,TRBV2,TRBJ2-3,CASSESGSGWSF,TGTGCCAGCAGTGAATCGGGGAGCGGATGGTCTTTT
.,.,TRBV6-1,TRBJ2-4,CASSLGLENIQYF,TGTGCCAGCAGTCTGGGTCTGGAGAACATTCAGTACTTC
.,few,TRBV2,TRBJ1-1,CATYRVNTEAFF,TGTGCCACGTACAGGGTGAACACTGAAGCTTTCTTT
.,many,TRBV12-3/TRBV12-4,TRBJ2-5,CASSLVETQYF,TGCGCCAGCAGCTTGGTAGAGACCCAGTACTTC
.,few,TRBV28,TRBJ2-2,CASSGHANTGELFF,TGTGCCAGCAGTGGACACGCGAACACCGGGGAGCTGTTTTTT
TRBD1,few,TRBV5-1,TRBJ2-3,CASSADRGTDTQYF,TGCGCCAGCAGCGCGGACAGGGGCACAGATACGCAGTATTTT
.,.,TRBV2,TRBJ1-1,CASSYSTEAFF,TGTGCCAGCAGTTATTCCACTGAAGCTTTCTTT
.,.,TRBV7-6,TRBJ1-4,CASSLTPATNEKLFF,TGTGCCAGCAGCCTGACACCTGCAACTAATGAAAAACTGTTTTTT
.,.,TRBV3-1,TRBJ2-4,CASSQDRSQLLAAKNIQYF,TGTGCCAGCAGCCAAGATCGGAGTCAACTCCTCGCGGCCAAAAACATTCAGTACTTC
.,.,TRBV20-1,TRBJ1-6,CSARRTDSRGLINSPLHF,TGCAGTGCTAGACGAACTGACAGTCGCGGCCTCATTAATTCACCCCTCCACTTT
.,many,TRBV7-2,TRBJ2-5,CASSSKTLLAETQYF,TGTGCCAGCAGCTCGAAGACTCTTTTGGCAGAGACCCAGTACTTC
.,few,TRBV5-1,TRBJ2-5,CASSLSGFQETQYF,TGCGCCAGCAGCTTAAGCGGCTTCCAAGAGACCCAGTACTTC
.,.,TRBV10-3,TRBJ2-7,CAITDGGSWEQYF,TGTGCCATCACAGACGGTGGGTCGTGGGAGCAGTACTTC
.,few,TRBV9,TRBJ2-5,CASSPFLGQGQTQYF,TGTGCCAGCAGCCCTTTCTTGGGGCAGGGCCAGACCCAGTACTTC
.,.,TRBV7-6,TRBJ2-3,CASSQATGWRVSTDTQYF,TGTGCCAGCAGCCAAGCTACTGGTTGGCGGGTTAGCACAGATACGCAGTATTTT
TRBD2,few,TRBV27,TRBJ2-5,CATTSGGTQYF,TGTGCCACCACTAGCGGGGGGACCCAGTACTTC
.,.,TRBV29-1,TRBJ1-2,CSVNSGPHLFYGYTF,TGCAGCGTTAATAGCGGGCCCCATCTCTTCTATGGCTACACCTTC
.,many,TRBV29-1,TRBJ2-5,CSVEGSKTQYF,TGCAGCGTTGAGGGATCCAAGACCCAGTACTTC
TRBD2,.,TRBV4-3,TRBJ2-1,CASSQGVAGGRNEQFF,TGCGCCAGCAGCCAAGGGGTGGCGGGGGGTCGAAATGAGCAGTTCTTC
.,.,TRBV4-1,TRBJ1-1,CASSQAGSTEAFF,TGCGCCAGCAGCCAAGCTGGGTCGACTGAAGCTTTCTTT